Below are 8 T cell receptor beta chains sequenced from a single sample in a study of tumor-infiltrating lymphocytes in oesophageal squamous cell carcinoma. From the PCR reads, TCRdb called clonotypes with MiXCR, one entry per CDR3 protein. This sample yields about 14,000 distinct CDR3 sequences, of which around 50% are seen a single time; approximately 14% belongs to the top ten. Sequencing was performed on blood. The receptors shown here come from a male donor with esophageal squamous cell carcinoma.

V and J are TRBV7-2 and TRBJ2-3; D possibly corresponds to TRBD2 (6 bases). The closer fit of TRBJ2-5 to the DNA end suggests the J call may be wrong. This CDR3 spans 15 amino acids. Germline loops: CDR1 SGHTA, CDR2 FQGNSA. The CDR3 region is CASSLAGAGGETQYF. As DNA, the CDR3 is TGTGCCAGCAGCTTAGCGGGAGCGGGCGGCGAGACCCAGTACTTC.

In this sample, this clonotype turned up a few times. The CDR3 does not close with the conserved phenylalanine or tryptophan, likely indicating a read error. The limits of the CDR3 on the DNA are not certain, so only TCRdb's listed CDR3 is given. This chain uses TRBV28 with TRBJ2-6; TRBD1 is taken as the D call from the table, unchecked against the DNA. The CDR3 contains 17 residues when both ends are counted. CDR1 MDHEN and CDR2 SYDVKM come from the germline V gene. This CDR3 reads CASSGWDSSYNEQFFGA.

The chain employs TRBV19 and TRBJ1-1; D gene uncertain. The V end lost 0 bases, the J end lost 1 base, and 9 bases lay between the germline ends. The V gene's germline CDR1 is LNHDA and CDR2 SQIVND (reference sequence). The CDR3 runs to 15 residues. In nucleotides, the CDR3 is TGTGCCAGTAGTATAGATACCGGTCCGAACACTGAAGCTTTCTTT. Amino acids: CASSIDTGPNTEAFF.

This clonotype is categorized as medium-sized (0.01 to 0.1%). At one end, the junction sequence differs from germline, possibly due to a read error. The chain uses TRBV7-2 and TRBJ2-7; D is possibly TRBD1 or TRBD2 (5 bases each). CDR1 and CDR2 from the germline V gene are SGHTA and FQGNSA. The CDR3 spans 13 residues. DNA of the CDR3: TGTGCCAGCAGCTTTGAGGGGAATTCACCCCTCCACTTC. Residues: CASSFEGNSPLHF.

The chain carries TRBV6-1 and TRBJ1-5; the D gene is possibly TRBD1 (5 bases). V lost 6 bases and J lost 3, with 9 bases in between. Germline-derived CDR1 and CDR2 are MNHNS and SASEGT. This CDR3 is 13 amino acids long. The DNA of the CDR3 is TGTGCCAGCAGAACAGGAAACAATCAGCCCCAGCATTTT. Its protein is CASRTGNNQPQHF.

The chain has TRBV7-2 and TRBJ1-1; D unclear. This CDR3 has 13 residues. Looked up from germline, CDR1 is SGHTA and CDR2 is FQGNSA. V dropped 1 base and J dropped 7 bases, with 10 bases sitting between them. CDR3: CASSLVWAGEAFF. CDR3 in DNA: TGTGCCAGCAGCTTAGTTTGGGCCGGTGAAGCTTTCTTT.

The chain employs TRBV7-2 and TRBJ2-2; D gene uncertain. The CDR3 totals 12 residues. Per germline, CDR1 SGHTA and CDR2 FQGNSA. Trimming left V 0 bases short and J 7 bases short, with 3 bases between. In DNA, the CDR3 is TGTGCCAGCAGCTTAGCTCACGGGGAGCTGTTTTTT. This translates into CASSLAHGELFF.

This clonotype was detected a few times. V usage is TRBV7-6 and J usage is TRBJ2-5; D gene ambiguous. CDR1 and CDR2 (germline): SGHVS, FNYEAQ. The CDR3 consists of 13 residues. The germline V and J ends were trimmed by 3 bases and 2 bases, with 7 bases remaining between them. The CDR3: CASSFRRQETQYF. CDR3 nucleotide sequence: TGTGCCAGCAGCTTCAGGCGGCAAGAGACCCAGTACTTC.